This T cell receptor (beta chain) was recorded in a study of blood T cells in healthy people across ages. Those donating, healthy Caucasian individuals from Russia, were aged about 6 to 100. This clonotype was seen many times. The antigen is undetermined. CDR1 and CDR2 from the germline V gene are SGHVS and FQNEAQ. The CDR3 covers 20 residues. The ends were cut back, 3 bases at V and 0 bases at J, with 26 bases in the middle. Through a sample-barcoded 5' primer and a J-beta primer mix, a second PCR was run for 7 to 11 cycles. All samples gave at least 2.5 million CDR3-containing paired-end reads. TCRdb called the 5' RACE reads again in MiXCR, with one record for every CDR3 protein. The repertoire holds hundreds of thousands of distinct CDR3 sequences, with roughly 31% as singletons. Study observations and caveats: TCR beta diversity per million T cells fell roughly linearly with age. Greater diversity and more naive CD4+ cells were seen in long-lived donors than in aged donors.

Source material: blood. This sequence originates from a woman of 80 years or more in good health. The rearrangement joins TRBV7-8 to TRBJ1-2; possible D gene TRBD1, 5 bases. CDR3 bases: TGTGCCAGCAGCTTTTTTTTCAGTCGTGGGAACAGGACGCCTAACTATGGCTACACCTTC. Its translation is CASSFFFSRGNRTPNYGYTF.